The entry below describes one T cell receptor (beta chain). As yet, its antigen is unknown. The CDR3 loop spans 12 amino acids. Germline V gene data show CDR1 as SQVTM and CDR2 as ANQGSEA. The V and J ends lost 6 bases and 5 bases respectively, with 13 bases between them. As every portion of the isolated RNA was reverse transcribed, the sequencing read expressed TCRB transcripts. Some clones are missing from TCRdb's copy, which holds only in-frame ones; the method was immunoSEQ multiplex PCR. This sample yields some 17,000 clones, of which about 70% are seen a single time; around 0.8% belongs to the top ten. This specimen comes from a study of beta chain features in type 1 diabetes. Whole-study findings and limits: For Type 1 diabetes patients, all four CD4+ subsets carried TCRB CDR3s that were moderately but significantly shorter. Possibly, sequencing cDNA over-represented cells that had high TCR expression levels.

The source is a man under 40 with type 1 diabetes. The sequencing sample was made of stem cell memory CD4+ T cells from blood. The chain links TRBV29-1 to TRBJ2-5; D is perhaps TRBD1 (5 bases). CDR3 bases: TGCAGCGTGGTCGTCTACAGGGAGACCCAGTACTTC. This gives the protein CSVVVYRETQYF.